Here is one TCR beta chain with its context. The authors diagnosed from clinical symptoms, serum thyroxine, TRAb, thyroid ultrasound and orbital computed tomography. These data originate in a study of Graves' ophthalmopathy and Graves' hyperthyroidism. V lost 7 bases and J 1 base, leaving 7 bases between the germline ends. This CDR3 is 13 amino acids long. Amplifying from RNA transcripts, the study obtained TCR beta CDR3 regions. The library came from an HTBI-primed first-round RT-PCR and a second-round multiplex PCR. TCRdb reprocessed the multiplex PCR reads via MiXCR and lists one record per CDR3 protein. Of about 620,000 distinct CDR3 sequences in the sample, about a fifth were seen once.

Sequencing was performed on peripheral blood. This chain uses TRBV12-3 or TRBV12-4 with TRBJ2-2; D might be TRBD1 (5 bases). The TCR originated in a woman aged 18-35 years with stable Graves' hyperthyroidism. Some clones in this sample may be carry-over from other donors' samples. The CDR3 loop is CASNTGNTGELFF. DNA of the CDR3: TGTGCCAGCAATACAGGGAACACCGGGGAGCTGTTTTTT.